Below are 17 T cell receptor beta chains sequenced from a single sample in a study of T cell repertoires in cytomegalovirus infection. The antigens for these receptors are not known. TCRdb analysed the reads with MiXCR anew, one entry per CDR3 protein. The table lists 750,000 to 950,000 distinct CDR3 sequences, 25% to 30% of them singletons. The material was cultured CD8+ T cells from PBMCs, obtained from culture after CMV antigen stimulation. The receptors stem from a human donor in good health (CMV status not recorded). Some clones in this sample may be carry-over from other donors' samples.

The table lists this clonotype with a few counts. The rearrangement links TRBV7-2 to TRBJ2-1, with TRBD2 identical over 10 bases. Unmatched junction bases numbered 10, after V lost 5 bases and J lost 6 bases. This CDR3 has 16 residues. Per germline, CDR1 SGHTA and CDR2 FQGNSA. The CDR3 region is CASSHGALAGINEQFF. The CDR3 nucleotides read TGTGCCAGCAGCCATGGTGCACTAGCGGGGATCAATGAGCAGTTCTTC.

In its sample, this clonotype was seen a few times. The chain uses TRBV5-4 and TRBJ2-5, with 9 bases identical to TRBD1. This CDR3 has 15 amino acids. With 4 bases clipped from V and 5 bases from J, the junction kept 9 bases outside the gene matches. Germline V lookup: CDR1 SGHNT, CDR2 YYREEE (reference sequence). CDR3 in amino acids: CASSVRDRVHETQYF. CDR3 DNA sequence: TGTGCCAGCAGCGTCCGGGACAGGGTGCACGAGACCCAGTACTTC.

This clonotype showed up just a few times. The chain has TRBV28 and TRBJ1-3; D remains ambiguous. The CDR3 is made up of 15 amino acids. V was trimmed by 5 bases and J by 0 bases, leaving 11 bases between them. Germline V gives CDR1 MDHEN, CDR2 SYDVKM. This chain's CDR3 is CASSMTERSGNTIYF. The DNA of the CDR3 is TGTGCCAGCAGTATGACGGAACGCTCTGGAAACACCATATATTTT.

This clonotype has more than one count but fewer than ten. CDR3 loop: CASGRQPSYEQYF. In DNA, the CDR3 is TGTGCTAGTGGTCGACAGCCCTCCTACGAGCAGTACTTC. The chain employs TRBV12-5 and TRBJ2-7; D may be TRBD1 (5 bases). V shed 5 bases and J shed 0 bases, with 8 bases lying between them. Per germline, CDR1 LGHNT and CDR2 FRNRAP. The CDR3 extends over 13 amino acids.

The V call is TRBV6-5, the J call TRBJ1-6; D may be TRBD1 (5 bases). V was shortened by 1 base and J by 5 bases, with 9 bases between the two germline ends. The length of the CDR3 is 15 residues. CDR1 is MNHEY, CDR2 SVGAGI, per germline. The CDR3 sequence is CASSYLGLNNSPLHF. The CDR3 nucleotides read TGTGCCAGCAGTTACTTGGGACTCAATAATTCACCCCTCCACTTT.

The J gene is TRBJ1-2, the V gene TRBV6-6; D may be TRBD1 (5 bases). V dropped 6 bases and J dropped 2 bases, with 19 bases sitting between them. The CDR3 extends over 16 amino acids. Looked up from germline, CDR1 is MNHNY and CDR2 is SVGAGI (reference sequence). The CDR3 loop reads CASSIEFGHTNYGYTF. The CDR3 DNA reads as TGTGCCAGCAGCATCGAGTTCGGACATACCAACTATGGCTACACCTTC.

In its sample, this clonotype was seen a few times. The rearrangement links TRBV5-1 to TRBJ2-2; 7 bases align to TRBD2. The CDR3 runs to 16 residues. V gave up 4 bases and J gave up 2 bases; unmatched junction bases: 8. The V gene's germline CDR1 is SGHRS and CDR2 YFSETQ. For the CDR3, the DNA is TGCGCCAGCAGCGTCCCCGGGGGGACCAACACCGGGGAGCTGTTTTTT. Translated, it gives CASSVPGGTNTGELFF.

V usage is TRBV7-9 and J usage is TRBJ2-7, with 12 bases that match TRBD1. V lost 4 bases, J lost 5 bases, and 12 bases stayed unmatched. Germline loops: CDR1 SEHNR, CDR2 FQNEAQ (reference sequence). This CDR3 region has 17 residues. This CDR3 is CASSSGDRGPKRHEQYF. CDR3 DNA: TGTGCCAGCAGCTCAGGGGACAGGGGGCCAAAGAGGCACGAGCAGTACTTC.

This clonotype showed up many times. The rearrangement joins TRBV7-9 to TRBJ1-2; a possible D gene is TRBD1 (5 bases). The V gene lost 0 bases and the J gene lost 0 bases, with 17 bases spanning the gap. This CDR3 has 18 amino acids. Germline V gene lookup returns CDR1 SEHNR and CDR2 FQNEAQ (reference sequence). The CDR3 loop is CASSLAHGDRLSNYGYTF. CDR3 coding DNA: TGTGCCAGCAGCTTAGCCCATGGGGACCGCCTTTCTAACTATGGCTACACCTTC.

This clonotype turned up a few times. The chain has TRBV27 and TRBJ2-7; 8 nucleotides align to TRBD2. V shed 5 bases and J 3 bases; nucleotides not matched to a gene: 9. The germline CDR1 and CDR2 sequences are MNHEY and SMNVEV (reference sequence). The CDR3 sequence is 15 residues long. CDR3 in amino acids: CASSRVTRGDYEQYF. The DNA for the CDR3 is TGTGCCAGCAGTCGCGTGACGCGGGGGGACTACGAGCAGTACTTC.

V gene TRBV20-1 combines with J gene TRBJ1-5; TRBD1 matches at 9 bases. The V gene's germline CDR1 is DFQATT and CDR2 SNEGSKA (reference sequence). The CDR3 spans 16 residues. The V segment lost 6 bases and the J segment 5 bases; nucleotides outside the gene matches: 14. CDR3 bases: TGCAGTGCCCTAGGATCGTCGGGACAGGGTTATCAGCCCCAGCATTTT. This codes for CSALGSSGQGYQPQHF.

There are a few counts of this clonotype. The chain carries TRBV10-3 and TRBJ2-5; D remains unclear. V was clipped by 2 bases and J by 7 bases, with 11 bases between them. The germline V gene has CDR1 ENHRY and CDR2 SYGVKD. The CDR3 has 13 amino acids. The CDR3 nucleotides read TGTGCCATCAGTGAGACAGCCCTTTGGACCCAGTACTTC. Its protein is CAISETALWTQYF.

J is TRBJ2-3 and V is TRBV4-3; D is ambiguous. Trimming pared 3 bases from V and 2 bases from J, leaving 12 bases between. The CDR3 totals 15 residues. Germline V gene data show CDR1 as LGHNA and CDR2 as YSLEER. The DNA for the CDR3 is TGCGCCAGCAGCCACAGTTCTTTACCCACAGATACGCAGTATTTT. It codes for CASSHSSLPTDTQYF.

This clonotype has just a few counts. The chain has TRBV6-5 and TRBJ2-7; 11 bases are a match to TRBD2. This CDR3 spans 15 amino acids. Looked up from germline, CDR1 is MNHEY and CDR2 is SVGAGI. V gave up 4 bases and J gave up 3 bases; unmatched junction bases: 5. Written as DNA, the CDR3 is TGTGCCAGCAGTTTAGGGACTAGCGGAATCTACGAGCAGTACTTC. This encodes CASSLGTSGIYEQYF.

The table lists this clonotype with a few counts. This chain connects TRBV29-1 to TRBJ2-1, with 7 bases identical to TRBD1. The CDR3 has 14 amino acids. Germline V gene data show CDR1 as SQVTM and CDR2 as ANQGSEA. With V trimmed by 6 bases and J by 0 bases, 5 bases remained unmatched. The CDR3 DNA reads as TGCAGCGTGACAGGGCTGGTCTCCTACAATGAGCAGTTCTTC. It yields the protein CSVTGLVSYNEQFF.

This chain uses TRBV5-4 with TRBJ2-5, with D tentatively TRBD2 (6 bases). CDR3 length equals 16 residues. The germline V gene has CDR1 SGHNT and CDR2 YYREEE (reference sequence). Trimming shortened V by 7 bases and J by 1 base, and 20 bases separated the two germline ends. The CDR3 DNA reads as TGTGCCAGCTCCACGGTGGAGGGTGGGCCCCAAGAGACCCAGTACTTC. Its protein product is CASSTVEGGPQETQYF.

Only a few counts were recorded for this clonotype. V is TRBV5-1 and J is TRBJ2-1; 7 nucleotides line up with TRBD2. The germline CDR1 and CDR2 sequences are SGHRS and YFSETQ. V was pared by 4 bases and J by 5 bases, with 12 bases of the junction left unmatched. The CDR3 is made up of 16 amino acids. CDR3 region: CASSRWGGSGDNEQFF. Here the CDR3 DNA reads TGCGCCAGCAGCAGATGGGGGGGTTCTGGGGACAATGAGCAGTTCTTC.